This T cell receptor beta chain was recovered during a study of regulatory T cells in long-lasting Graves disease. Time point specified: newly diagnosed GD, antithyroid drugs for less than 3 months. RNA from PBMCs was the source of the TCR library. In this sample, this clonotype turned up many times. The authors built TCR beta libraries using iRepertoire HTBI primers and Arm-PCR of CDR3 regions. MiXCR, applied by TCRdb to the multiplex PCR reads, yields one record per CDR3 protein. The sample yields about 460,000 distinct CDR3 sequences, around 15% seen once. These same data were also listed under a study on T cells in Graves' hyperthyroidism and ophthalmopathy. That study reports: Based on clinical symptoms, serum thyroxine and TRAb, thyroid ultrasound and orbital computed tomography, diagnoses were reached. TCR CDR3 regions were first amplified by RT-PCR with HTBI primers.

The sample consisted of peripheral blood mononuclear cells (PBMCs), taken at new diagnosis, from a patient treated with antithyroid drugs. The sequence was collected from a woman in her 50s with Graves disease.

The CDR3 reads CSARDKRFSYNEQFF. CDR3 nucleotides: TGCAGTGCTAGAGATAAGAGGTTCTCCTACAATGAGCAGTTCTTC. This sequence joins TRBV20-1 and TRBJ2-1; D ambiguous. The CDR3 totals 15 residues. V lost 0 bases and J 0 bases, leaving 9 bases between the germline ends. CDR1 DFQATT and CDR2 SNEGSKA come from the germline V gene (reference sequence).